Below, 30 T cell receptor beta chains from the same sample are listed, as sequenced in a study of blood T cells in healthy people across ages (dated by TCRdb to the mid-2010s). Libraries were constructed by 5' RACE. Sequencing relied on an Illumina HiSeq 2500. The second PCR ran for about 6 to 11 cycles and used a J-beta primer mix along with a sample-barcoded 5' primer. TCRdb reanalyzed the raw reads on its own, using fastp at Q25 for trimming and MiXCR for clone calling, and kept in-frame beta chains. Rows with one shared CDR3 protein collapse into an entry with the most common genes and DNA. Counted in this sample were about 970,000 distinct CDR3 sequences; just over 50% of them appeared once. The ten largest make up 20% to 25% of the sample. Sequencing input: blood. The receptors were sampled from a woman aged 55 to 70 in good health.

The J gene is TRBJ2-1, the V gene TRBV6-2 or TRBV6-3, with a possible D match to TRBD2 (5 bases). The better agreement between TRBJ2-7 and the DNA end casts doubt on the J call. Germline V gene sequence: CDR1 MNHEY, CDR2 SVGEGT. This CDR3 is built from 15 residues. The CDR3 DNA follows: TGTGCCAGCCTAATCAGCAGTCGGGGTACATACGAGCAGTACTTC. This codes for CASLISSRGTYEQYF.

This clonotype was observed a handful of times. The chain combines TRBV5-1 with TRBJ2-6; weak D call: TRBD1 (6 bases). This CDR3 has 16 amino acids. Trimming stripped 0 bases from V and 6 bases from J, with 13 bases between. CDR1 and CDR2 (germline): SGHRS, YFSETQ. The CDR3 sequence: CASSLDVQGPANVLTF. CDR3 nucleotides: TGCGCCAGCAGCTTGGATGTACAGGGTCCGGCCAACGTCCTGACTTTC.

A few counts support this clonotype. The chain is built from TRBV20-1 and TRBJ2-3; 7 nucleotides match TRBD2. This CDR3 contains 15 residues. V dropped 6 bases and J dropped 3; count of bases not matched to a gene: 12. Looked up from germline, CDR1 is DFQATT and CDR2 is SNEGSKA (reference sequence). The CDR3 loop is CSANSAGVATDTQYF. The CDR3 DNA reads TGCAGTGCCAACTCCGCGGGAGTCGCGACAGATACGCAGTATTTT.

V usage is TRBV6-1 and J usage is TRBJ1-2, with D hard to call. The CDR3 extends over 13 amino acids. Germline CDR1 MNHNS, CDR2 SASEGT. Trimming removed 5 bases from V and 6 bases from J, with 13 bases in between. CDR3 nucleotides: TGTGCCAGCAGTAAAGACGGGTTCGATGGCTACACCTTC. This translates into CASSKDGFDGYTF.

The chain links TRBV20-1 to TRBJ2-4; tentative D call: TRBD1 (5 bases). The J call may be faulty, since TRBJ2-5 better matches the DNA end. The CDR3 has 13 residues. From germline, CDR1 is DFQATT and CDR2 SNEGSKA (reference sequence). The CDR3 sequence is CSARTAGRETQYF. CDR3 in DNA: TGCAGTGCTAGGACAGCTGGACGGGAGACCCAGTACTTC.

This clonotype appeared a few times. This CDR3 reads CASSQAQTGANSYNEQYF. As DNA, the CDR3 is TGTGCCAGCAGCCAAGCTCAGACAGGGGCCAACTCCTACAATGAGCAGTACTTC. This chain uses TRBV4-2 with TRBJ2-7, with TRBD1 matching 8 bases. This CDR3 has 18 amino acids. CDR1 is LGHNA, CDR2 YNFKEQ, per germline. The V and J ends lost 1 base and 7 bases, in that order; junction bases with no gene match: 18.

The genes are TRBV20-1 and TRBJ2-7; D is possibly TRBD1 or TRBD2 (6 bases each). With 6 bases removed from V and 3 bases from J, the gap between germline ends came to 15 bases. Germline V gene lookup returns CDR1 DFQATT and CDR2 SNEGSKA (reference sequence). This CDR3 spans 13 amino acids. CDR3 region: CSAETGGDYEQYF. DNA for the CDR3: TGCAGTGCCGAAACCGGGGGCGACTACGAGCAGTACTTC.

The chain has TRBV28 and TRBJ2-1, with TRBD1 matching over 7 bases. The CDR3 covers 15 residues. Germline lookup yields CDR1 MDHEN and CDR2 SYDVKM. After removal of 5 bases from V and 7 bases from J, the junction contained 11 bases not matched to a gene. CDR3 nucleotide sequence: TGTGCCAGCAGTCCTCTAGACAGGGCTAGAAATGAGCAGTTCTTC. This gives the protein CASSPLDRARNEQFF.

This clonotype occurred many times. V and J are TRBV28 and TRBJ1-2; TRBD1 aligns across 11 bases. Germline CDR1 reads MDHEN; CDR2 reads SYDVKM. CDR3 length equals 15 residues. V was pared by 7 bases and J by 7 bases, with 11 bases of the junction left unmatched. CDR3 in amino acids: CASIRAGTGGVGYTF. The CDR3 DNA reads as TGTGCCAGCATACGCGCCGGGACAGGGGGAGTTGGCTACACCTTC.

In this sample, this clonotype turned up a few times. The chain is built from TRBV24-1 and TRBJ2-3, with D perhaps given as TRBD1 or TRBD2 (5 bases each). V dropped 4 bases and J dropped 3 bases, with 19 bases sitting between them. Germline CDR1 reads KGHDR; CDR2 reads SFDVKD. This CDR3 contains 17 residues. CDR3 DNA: TGTGCCACCAGTGACCCTCCTTTGGGGGAGAGGACAGATACGCAGTATTTT. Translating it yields CATSDPPLGERTDTQYF.

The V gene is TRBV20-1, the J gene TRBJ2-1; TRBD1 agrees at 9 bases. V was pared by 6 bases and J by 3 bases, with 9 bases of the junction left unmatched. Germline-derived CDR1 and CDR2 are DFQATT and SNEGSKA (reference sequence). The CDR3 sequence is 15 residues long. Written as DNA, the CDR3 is TGCAGTGCAGTCGACCGGGACAGGGACTACAATGAGCAGTTCTTC. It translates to CSAVDRDRDYNEQFF.

This CDR3 is CASTQGSGWAYEQYF. The CDR3 bases are TGTGCCAGCACCCAGGGAAGCGGGTGGGCCTACGAGCAGTACTTC. The chain is built from TRBV11-2 and TRBJ2-4, with D maybe TRBD2 (6 bases). The end of the DNA is better explained by TRBJ2-7, so the J call may be wrong. There are 15 residues in the CDR3. Germline V gives CDR1 SGHAT, CDR2 FQNNGV.

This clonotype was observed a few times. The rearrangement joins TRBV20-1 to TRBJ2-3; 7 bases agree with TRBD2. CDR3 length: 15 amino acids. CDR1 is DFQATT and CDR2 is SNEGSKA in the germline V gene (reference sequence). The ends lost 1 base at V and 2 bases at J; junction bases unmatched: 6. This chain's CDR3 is CSARAPAGYTDTQYF. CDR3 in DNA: TGCAGTGCTAGAGCCCCAGCGGGGTACACAGATACGCAGTATTTT.

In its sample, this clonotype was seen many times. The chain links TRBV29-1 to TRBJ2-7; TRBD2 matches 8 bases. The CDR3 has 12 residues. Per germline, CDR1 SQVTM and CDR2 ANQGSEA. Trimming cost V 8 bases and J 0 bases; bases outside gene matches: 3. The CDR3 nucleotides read TGCAGCCCCAGCGGGAGCTCCTACGAGCAGTACTTC. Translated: CSPSGSSYEQYF.

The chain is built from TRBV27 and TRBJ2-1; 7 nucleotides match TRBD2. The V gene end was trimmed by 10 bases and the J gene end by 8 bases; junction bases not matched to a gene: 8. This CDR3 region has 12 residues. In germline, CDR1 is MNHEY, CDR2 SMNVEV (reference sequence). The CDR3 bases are TGTGCCAACCAGGGAGGGTTTGATGAGCAGTTCTTC. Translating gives CANQGGFDEQFF.

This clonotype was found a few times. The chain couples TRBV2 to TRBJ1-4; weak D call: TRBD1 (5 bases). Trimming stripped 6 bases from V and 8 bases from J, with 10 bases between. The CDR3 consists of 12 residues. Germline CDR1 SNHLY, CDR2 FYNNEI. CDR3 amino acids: CASSPGAEKLFF. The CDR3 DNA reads TGTGCCAGCAGCCCCGGGGCAGAAAAACTGTTTTTT.

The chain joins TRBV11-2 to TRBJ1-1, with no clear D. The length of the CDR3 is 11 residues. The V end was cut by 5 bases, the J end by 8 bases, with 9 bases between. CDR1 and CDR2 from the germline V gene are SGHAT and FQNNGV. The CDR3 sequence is CASSHWEEAFF. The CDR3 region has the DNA TGTGCCAGCAGCCACTGGGAGGAAGCTTTCTTT.

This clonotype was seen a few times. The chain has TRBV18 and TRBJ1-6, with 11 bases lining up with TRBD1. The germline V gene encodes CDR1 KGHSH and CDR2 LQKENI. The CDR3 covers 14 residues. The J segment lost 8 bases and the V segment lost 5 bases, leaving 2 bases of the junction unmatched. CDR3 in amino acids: CASSSDRGHSPLHF. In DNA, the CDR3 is TGTGCCAGCTCATCGGACAGGGGGCATTCACCCCTCCACTTT.

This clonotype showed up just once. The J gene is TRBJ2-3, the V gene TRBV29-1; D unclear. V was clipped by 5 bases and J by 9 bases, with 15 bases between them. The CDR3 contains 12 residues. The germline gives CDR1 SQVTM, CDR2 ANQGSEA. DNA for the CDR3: TGCAGCGTTAAAGTCTCCGGATTCACGCAGTATTTT. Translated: CSVKVSGFTQYF.

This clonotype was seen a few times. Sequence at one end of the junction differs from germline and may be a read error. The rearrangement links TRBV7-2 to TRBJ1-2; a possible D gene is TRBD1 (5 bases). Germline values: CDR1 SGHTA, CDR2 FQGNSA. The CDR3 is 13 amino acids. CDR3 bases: TGTGCCAGCAGCGTAGCATTGGGGGATGGCTACACCTTC. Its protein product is CASSVALGDGYTF.

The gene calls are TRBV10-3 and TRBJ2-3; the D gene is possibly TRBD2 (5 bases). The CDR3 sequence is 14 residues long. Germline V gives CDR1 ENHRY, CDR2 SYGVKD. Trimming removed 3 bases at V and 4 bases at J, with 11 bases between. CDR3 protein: CAISDTQEADTQYF. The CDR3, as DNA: TGTGCCATCAGTGATACTCAGGAGGCAGATACGCAGTATTTT.

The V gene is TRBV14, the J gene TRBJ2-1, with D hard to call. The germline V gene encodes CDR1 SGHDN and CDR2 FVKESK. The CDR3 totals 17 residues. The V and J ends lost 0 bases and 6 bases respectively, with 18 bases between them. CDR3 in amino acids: CASSQDAADPRPNEQFF. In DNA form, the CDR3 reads TGTGCCAGCAGCCAAGACGCCGCGGACCCGCGGCCCAATGAGCAGTTCTTC.

The CDR3 sequence: CASSMHRGGQPQHF. The DNA for the CDR3 is TGTGCCAGCAGCATGCACAGGGGGGGTCAGCCCCAGCATTTT. The V gene is TRBV4-2, the J gene TRBJ1-5; TRBD1 aligns across 8 bases. Trimming at V came to 5 bases and at J to 6 bases, leaving 6 bases not matched to a gene. The CDR3 contains 14 residues. Germline CDR1 LGHNA, CDR2 YNFKEQ.

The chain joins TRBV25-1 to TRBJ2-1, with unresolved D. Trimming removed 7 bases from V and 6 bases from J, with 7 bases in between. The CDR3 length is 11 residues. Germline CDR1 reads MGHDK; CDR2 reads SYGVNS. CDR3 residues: CASKLVNEQFF. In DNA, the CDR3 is TGTGCCAGCAAATTAGTCAATGAGCAGTTCTTC.

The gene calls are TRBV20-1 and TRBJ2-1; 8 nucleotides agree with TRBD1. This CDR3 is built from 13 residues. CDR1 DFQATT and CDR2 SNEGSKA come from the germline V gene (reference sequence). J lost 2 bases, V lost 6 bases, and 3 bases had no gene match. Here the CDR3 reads CSAYRGTYNEQFF. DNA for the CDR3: TGCAGTGCGTACAGGGGGACCTACAATGAGCAGTTCTTC.

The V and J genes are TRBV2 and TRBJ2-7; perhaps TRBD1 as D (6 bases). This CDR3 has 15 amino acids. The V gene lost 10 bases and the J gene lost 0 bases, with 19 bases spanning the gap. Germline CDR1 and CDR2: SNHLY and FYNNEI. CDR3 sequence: CANSRTATTSYEQYF. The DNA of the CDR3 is TGTGCCAACAGCCGGACAGCCACCACCTCCTACGAGCAGTACTTC.

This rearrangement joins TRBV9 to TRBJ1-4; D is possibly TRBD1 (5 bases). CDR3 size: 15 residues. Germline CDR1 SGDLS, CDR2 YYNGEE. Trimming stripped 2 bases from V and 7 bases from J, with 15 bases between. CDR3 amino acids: CASSVNQGGGEKLFF. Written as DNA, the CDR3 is TGTGCCAGCAGCGTGAATCAGGGAGGTGGTGAAAAACTGTTTTTT.

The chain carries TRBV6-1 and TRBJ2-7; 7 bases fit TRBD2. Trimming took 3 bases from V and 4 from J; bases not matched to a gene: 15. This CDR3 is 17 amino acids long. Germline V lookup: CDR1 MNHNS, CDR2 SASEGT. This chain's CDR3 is CASSDTSLAYKLYEQYF. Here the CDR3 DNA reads TGTGCCAGCAGTGACACCTCACTAGCGTACAAACTATACGAGCAGTACTTC.

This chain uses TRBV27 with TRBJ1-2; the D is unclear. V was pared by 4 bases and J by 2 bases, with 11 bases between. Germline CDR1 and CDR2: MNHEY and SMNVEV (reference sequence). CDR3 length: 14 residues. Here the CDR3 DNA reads TGTGCCAGCAGTTGGGGAGAGACGAACTATGGCTACACCTTC. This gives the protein CASSWGETNYGYTF.

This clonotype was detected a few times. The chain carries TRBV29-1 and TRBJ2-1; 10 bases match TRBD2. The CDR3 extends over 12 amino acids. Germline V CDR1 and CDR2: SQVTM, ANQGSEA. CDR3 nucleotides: TGCAGTGTTAGCGGGAGGAACAATGAGCAGTTCTTC. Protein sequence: CSVSGRNNEQFF.